This T cell receptor (beta chain) was obtained from a study of response to subunit inactivated influenza vaccine. The study's findings and limits: Each seasonal influenza vaccination recruits few new T cells, the authors suggested.

This clonotype was recorded many times. Its target is not known. TCRdb re-analysed the RT-PCR reads in MiXCR, keeping a single row per CDR3 protein. The sample lists roughly 700,000 distinct CDR3 sequences, roughly 13% seen once, with 6% to 8% in the top ten. The sample in question was PBMCs from blood, obtained approximately 15 days before vaccination. The clonotype originates from a man aged 45-60 years who received an inactivated influenza vaccine.

The CDR3 loop is CASTLPPSGNTIYF. The CDR3 DNA reads TGTGCCAGCACCCTTCCCCCCTCTGGAAACACCATATATTTT. V usage is TRBV12-3 or TRBV12-4 and J usage is TRBJ1-3; no definite D call. The CDR3 consists of 14 residues. The germline V and J ends were trimmed by 7 bases and 0 bases, with 10 bases remaining between them.